This T cell receptor beta chain was obtained from a study of neurological immune-mediated disorders. This clonotype was picked up many times. As yet, its antigen is unknown. Source material was 2 million unsorted PBMCs, stored at -80 °C in RNAlater. Findings of the study overall: Private repertoires in all groups were suggested by the finding that expanded clones across subjects shared no CDR3 amino acid sequences. Multiple sclerosis was found to have the least TCR clonal expansion, below healthy controls, and HTLV-1-associated myelopathy the most.

It was by 5'RACE with 10-nucleotide random UMIs that the cDNA was made. In TCRdb, the 5' RACE reads were re-called with MiXCR into one record per CDR3 protein. The sample shows 46,000 or so distinct CDR3 sequences, under 13% of them seen only once. The CDR3 consists of 17 residues. V lost 6 bases to trimming and J lost 0 bases; unmatched junction nucleotides: 6. Germline lookup yields CDR1 LGHDT and CDR2 YNNKEL (reference sequence). The material sequenced was PBMCs. The chain has TRBV3-1 and TRBJ2-2, with TRBD2 matching over 11 bases. The sequence was obtained from a woman aged 40 to 55 with HTLV-1-associated myelopathy (HAM/TSP). The CDR3 is CASRGALAGANTGELFF. CDR3 nucleotides: TGTGCCAGCAGGGGGGCACTAGCGGGGGCGAACACCGGGGAGCTGTTTTTT. Using reference TRBV3-1 and TRBJ2-2 for the parts outside the CDR3, the full variable domain is DTAVSQTPKYLVTQMGNDKSIKCEQNLGHDTMYWYKQDSKKFLKIMFSYNNKELIINETVPNRFSPKSPDKAHLNLHINSLELGDSAVYFCASRGALAGANTGELFFGEGSRLTVL.